This passage covers 31 T cell receptor beta chains from one sample sequenced in a study of PD-L1 blockade in urothelial cancer. TCRdb's copy holds only in-frame clones and misses some; the assay was immunoSEQ multiplex PCR. The table shows 80,000 to 130,000 clones, with 91% occurring only once. Sequencing was performed on PBMCs, taken around atezolizumab (anti-PD-L1) treatment. Source of these receptors: a woman older than 75 with urothelial cancer.

The chain joins TRBV28 to TRBJ2-7, with 8 bases lining up with TRBD2. Germline V gene lookup returns CDR1 MDHEN and CDR2 SYDVKM. V dropped 6 bases and J dropped 3; count of bases not matched to a gene: 7. The CDR3 has 14 amino acids. CDR3: CASRSGGGNYEQYF. The CDR3 DNA reads TGTGCCAGCAGGAGTGGCGGGGGGAACTACGAGCAGTACTTC.

This sequence joins TRBV11-2 and TRBJ2-7, with TRBD2 matching over 12 bases. V lost 4 bases to trimming and J lost 3 bases; unmatched junction nucleotides: 1. The CDR3 runs 14 residues. The germline CDR1 and CDR2 sequences are SGHAT and FQNNGV. CDR3 sequence: CASSSGLAGYEQYF. The CDR3 coding sequence is TGTGCCAGCAGCTCGGGACTAGCGGGCTACGAGCAGTACTTC. Variable domain in full (rest from reference TRBV11-2 and TRBJ2-7): EAGVAQSPRYKIIEKRQSVAFWCNPISGHATLYWYQQILGQGPKLLIQFQNNGVVDDSQLPKDRFSAERLKGVDSTLKIQPAKLEDSAVYLCASSSGLAGYEQYFGPGTRLTVT.

The rearrangement uses TRBV30 and TRBJ1-1; TRBD1 aligns across 8 bases. V shed 2 bases and J 3 bases; nucleotides not matched to a gene: 2. The V gene's germline CDR1 is GTSNPN and CDR2 SVGIG (reference sequence). The CDR3 consists of 13 residues. CDR3 in DNA: TGTGCCTGGAGTATGGACAGGGACACTGAAGCTTTCTTT. It specifies CAWSMDRDTEAFF.

A few counts support this clone. The rearrangement joins TRBV6-1 to TRBJ1-2, with 8 bases fitting TRBD1. The germline gives CDR1 MNHNS, CDR2 SASEGT. The CDR3 extends over 15 amino acids. V lost 11 bases and J lost 2; bases outside the gene matches: 13. The CDR3 protein is CAGRTGSPPNYGYTF. The CDR3 nucleotides are TGTGCCGGACGGACAGGGAGCCCCCCAAACTATGGCTACACCTTC.

The chain recombines TRBV13 with TRBJ2-7; 7 bases align to TRBD2. V lost 2 bases to trimming and J lost 5 bases; unmatched junction nucleotides: 9. There are 15 residues in the CDR3. CDR1 is PRHDT, CDR2 FYEKMQ, per germline (reference sequence). The CDR3 loop is CASSLFGGRGNEQYF. CDR3 nucleotide sequence: TGTGCCAGCAGCTTATTTGGCGGGAGAGGAAACGAGCAGTACTTC.

The CDR3 sequence is CASSLDPHRGTYEQYF. CDR3 DNA sequence: TGTGCCAGCAGCTTAGATCCGCACAGGGGGACCTACGAGCAGTACTTC. V and J are TRBV11-2 and TRBJ2-7; 8 bases map to TRBD1. CDR3 length equals 16 residues. V dropped 0 bases and J dropped 2; count of bases not matched to a gene: 6. In germline, CDR1 is SGHAT, CDR2 FQNNGV. Full variable domain (outside the CDR3, taken from reference TRBV11-2 and TRBJ2-7): EAGVAQSPRYKIIEKRQSVAFWCNPISGHATLYWYQQILGQGPKLLIQFQNNGVVDDSQLPKDRFSAERLKGVDSTLKIQPAKLEDSAVYLCASSLDPHRGTYEQYFGPGTRLTVT.

The DNA of the CDR3 is TGCGCCAGCAGCTGGACCGGGACAGGGACCACCGGGGAGCTGTTTTTT. Translation: CASSWTGTGTTGELFF. The J gene is TRBJ2-2, the V gene TRBV5-1; 9 positions agree with TRBD1. Per germline, CDR1 SGHRS and CDR2 YFSETQ. The CDR3 has 16 amino acids. After removal of 3 bases from V and 4 bases from J, the junction contained 7 bases not matched to a gene.

The V gene is TRBV27, the J gene TRBJ2-7; D remains ambiguous. Trimming removed 6 bases at V and 3 bases at J, with 12 bases between. Germline CDR1 is MNHEY and CDR2 is SMNVEV (reference sequence). The CDR3 runs to 13 residues. The CDR3: CASRPYSDYEQYF. The CDR3 bases are TGTGCCAGCAGACCTTATTCAGACTACGAGCAGTACTTC.

The J gene is TRBJ1-5, the V gene TRBV4-1; no firm D call. Trimming took off 0 bases at V and 0 bases at J, with 6 bases between the two ends. Germline CDR1 is MGHRA and CDR2 is YSYEKL. There are 15 residues in the CDR3. This chain's CDR3 is CASSQDPYSNQPQHF. For the CDR3, the DNA is TGCGCCAGCAGCCAAGACCCCTATAGCAATCAGCCCCAGCATTTT.

V is TRBV5-1 and J is TRBJ2-5, with D perhaps matching TRBD1 (5 bases). V was cut by 1 base and J by 5 bases, with 9 bases left in between. CDR3 length: 13 amino acids. CDR1 SGHRS and CDR2 YFSETQ come from the germline V gene. The CDR3 is CASSLKGQETQYF. The CDR3 DNA follows: TGCGCCAGCAGCTTGAAGGGGCAGGAGACCCAGTACTTC.

The chain employs TRBV7-6 and TRBJ2-2; possibly TRBD2 for D (6 bases). The length of the CDR3 is 17 residues. Germline CDR1 and CDR2: SGHVS and FNYEAQ. The ends were cut back, 4 bases at V and 0 bases at J, with 15 bases in the middle. In DNA, the CDR3 is TGTGCCAGCAGCTCCCTAGCGCCCCCAACGAACACCGGGGAGCTGTTTTTT. This codes for CASSSLAPPTNTGELFF. The variable domain in full, with the rest retrieved from reference TRBV7-6 and TRBJ2-2, is GAGVSQSPRYKVTKRGQDVALRCDPISGHVSLYWYRQALGQGPEFLTYFNYEAQQDKSGLPNDRFSAERPEGSISTLTIQRTEQRDSAMYRCASSSLAPPTNTGELFFGEGSRLTVL.

V usage is TRBV11-3 and J usage is TRBJ1-2; 12 nucleotides agree with TRBD1. J gave up 4 bases and V 0 bases, and 12 bases lay outside the gene matches. The germline CDR1 and CDR2 sequences are SGHNT and YENEEA. The CDR3 has 19 residues. The CDR3 DNA reads as TGTGCCAGCAGCTTAGATCAGGGGACAGGGGGCGGGTTTGGCTATGGCTACACCTTC. Residues: CASSLDQGTGGGFGYGYTF.

This rearrangement joins TRBV4-1 to TRBJ1-5; 9 bases are shared with TRBD1. Germline CDR1 reads MGHRA; CDR2 reads YSYEKL. CDR3 size: 16 residues. The V gene end was trimmed by 1 base and the J gene end by 2 bases; junction bases not matched to a gene: 3. The CDR3 DNA reads TGCGCCAGCAGCCAAGGGGACAGGGTTGGCAATCAGCCCCAGCATTTT. Its protein product is CASSQGDRVGNQPQHF.

The chain links TRBV30 to TRBJ2-1; 9 nucleotides match TRBD1. Trimming took 4 bases from V and 4 from J; bases not matched to a gene: 5. The germline CDR1 and CDR2 sequences are GTSNPN and SVGIG (reference sequence). This CDR3 is 14 amino acids long. CDR3 sequence (DNA): TGTGCCTGGACCGGGACAGGGAAATACAATGAGCAGTTCTTC. This gives the protein CAWTGTGKYNEQFF.

The chain is built from TRBV4-1 and TRBJ1-1; D perhaps matches TRBD1 (6 bases). Per the germline V gene, CDR1 is MGHRA and CDR2 is YSYEKL. The CDR3 is made up of 19 amino acids. Trimming stripped 0 bases from V and 6 bases from J, with 26 bases between. Written as DNA, the CDR3 is TGCGCCAGCAGCCAAGATAGACGGGTAGGGGGACACATTCGCCCTGAAGCTTTCTTT. Its protein is CASSQDRRVGGHIRPEAFF.

The table lists this clone with a count of one. V usage is TRBV10-3 and J usage is TRBJ2-1, with TRBD2 identical over 7 bases. The CDR3 totals 15 residues. Germline CDR1 is ENHRY and CDR2 is SYGVKD. V lost 0 bases, J lost 4 bases, and 3 bases stayed unmatched. CDR3 sequence reads: CAISESGGGYNEQFF. Written as DNA, the CDR3 is TGTGCCATCAGTGAGTCTGGGGGGGGTTACAATGAGCAGTTCTTC.

The V gene is TRBV19, the J gene TRBJ2-1; maybe TRBD2 (6 bases). Germline CDR1 is LNHDA and CDR2 is SQIVND (reference sequence). There are 16 residues in the CDR3. Deletions cut 5 bases from V and 0 bases from J, with 14 bases between. The CDR3 region is CASSVGSGHSYNEQFF. The CDR3 nucleotides read TGTGCCAGTAGTGTGGGTAGCGGCCACTCCTACAATGAGCAGTTCTTC.

The chain carries TRBV30 and TRBJ2-1; tentatively, D is TRBD2 (6 bases). The CDR3 length is 14 residues. Germline-derived CDR1 and CDR2 are GTSNPN and SVGIG (reference sequence). V was pared by 0 bases and J by 4 bases, with 10 bases between. The CDR3 spells CAWSVTGVYNEQFF. CDR3 DNA: TGTGCCTGGAGTGTTACGGGGGTGTACAATGAGCAGTTCTTC.

The rearrangement links TRBV4-2 to TRBJ2-7; possible D gene TRBD1, 6 bases. V lost 4 bases to trimming and J lost 2 bases, with 15 bases between them. This CDR3 has 15 residues. Per germline, CDR1 LGHNA and CDR2 YNFKEQ. CDR3 residues: CASSPSRTVAYEQYF. In DNA, the CDR3 is TGTGCCAGCAGCCCCTCACGGACAGTTGCCTACGAGCAGTACTTC.

V usage is TRBV19 and J usage is TRBJ2-3; 7 positions match TRBD1. V was pared by 7 bases and J by 3 bases, with 10 bases of the junction left unmatched. The CDR3 consists of 15 residues. Germline V gene data show CDR1 as LNHDA and CDR2 as SQIVND (reference sequence). The DNA of the CDR3 is TGTGCCAGTACCCCTCCCCGACAGGGAACAGATACGCAGTATTTT. Residues: CASTPPRQGTDTQYF.

The rearrangement uses TRBV7-9 and TRBJ2-2; TRBD2 aligns across 10 bases. The CDR3 is 18 residues long. V lost 5 bases to trimming and J lost 2 bases; unmatched junction nucleotides: 11. Germline-derived CDR1 and CDR2 are SEHNR and FQNEAQ (reference sequence). This CDR3 is CASSPFYSGRTNTGELFF. The CDR3 coding sequence is TGTGCCAGCAGCCCGTTTTATAGCGGGAGGACTAACACCGGGGAGCTGTTTTTT. Supplemented by reference TRBV7-9 and TRBJ2-2, the full variable domain reads DTGVSQNPRHKITKRGQNVTFRCDPISEHNRLYWYRQTLGQGPEFLTYFQNEAQLEKSRLLSDRFSAERPKGSFSTLEIQRTEQGDSAMYLCASSPFYSGRTNTGELFFGEGSRLTVL.

J is TRBJ2-1 and V is TRBV5-1, with a weak D call TRBD2 (6 bases). The V gene lost 1 base and the J gene lost 0 bases, with 8 bases spanning the gap. The CDR3 sequence is 15 residues long. In germline, CDR1 is SGHRS, CDR2 YFSETQ. CDR3 sequence (DNA): TGCGCCAGCAGCTTGATTAGCGGCTCCTACAATGAGCAGTTCTTC. It codes for CASSLISGSYNEQFF.

This chain links TRBV19 with TRBJ1-5; D unclear. The CDR3 loop spans 14 amino acids. V was shortened by 8 bases and J by 6 bases, with 17 bases between the two germline ends. From germline, CDR1 is LNHDA and CDR2 SQIVND (reference sequence). The CDR3 sequence is CASEDPIGVQPQHF. The CDR3 bases are TGTGCCAGTGAGGACCCTATCGGGGTTCAGCCCCAGCATTTT.

V is TRBV5-1 and J is TRBJ2-3; maybe TRBD1 (5 bases). From germline, CDR1 is SGHRS and CDR2 YFSETQ. The CDR3 extends over 15 amino acids. V lost 3 bases to trimming and J lost 2 bases, with 13 bases between them. The CDR3 loop is CASSSLGQNTDTQYF. CDR3 in DNA: TGCGCCAGCAGCTCCCTGGGGCAGAACACAGATACGCAGTATTTT.

This clone came up once. The V call is TRBV11-2, the J call TRBJ2-7; D unresolved. V dropped 6 bases and J dropped 7 bases, with 10 bases sitting between them. Germline lookup yields CDR1 SGHAT and CDR2 FQNNGV. The CDR3 loop spans 11 amino acids. In DNA form, the CDR3 reads TGTGCCAGCAGGAAATCGGGTGAGCAGTACTTC. It specifies CASRKSGEQYF. Drawing the rest from reference TRBV11-2 and TRBJ2-7, the complete variable domain is EAGVAQSPRYKIIEKRQSVAFWCNPISGHATLYWYQQILGQGPKLLIQFQNNGVVDDSQLPKDRFSAERLKGVDSTLKIQPAKLEDSAVYLCASRKSGEQYFGPGTRLTVT.

The J gene is TRBJ2-2, the V gene TRBV28; the match to TRBD2 covers 8 bases. CDR1 and CDR2 (germline): MDHEN, SYDVKM. V lost 5 bases to trimming and J lost 1 base; unmatched junction nucleotides: 3. The CDR3 loop spans 15 amino acids. CDR3 coding DNA: TGTGCCAGCAGTCGGCTAGCGGGGAACACCGGGGAGCTGTTTTTT. Protein product: CASSRLAGNTGELFF.

The J gene is TRBJ2-7, the V gene TRBV9, with 9 positions matching TRBD2. The trim removed 0 bases at V and 7 bases at J, leaving 5 bases unmatched. The CDR3 has 14 amino acids. CDR1 and CDR2 from the germline V gene are SGDLS and YYNGEE. CDR3 nucleotides: TGTGCCAGCAGCGTAGGGGTTAGCGGGAGAGAGCAGTACTTC. This gives the protein CASSVGVSGREQYF.

The chain combines TRBV6-5 with TRBJ2-7, with 8 bases aligning to TRBD2. Unmatched junction bases numbered 5, after V lost 0 bases and J lost 4 bases. Per germline, CDR1 MNHEY and CDR2 SVGAGI. This CDR3 region has 15 residues. CDR3 DNA sequence: TGTGCCAGCAGTTACTCAAGCGGGAGTGTGTACGAGCAGTACTTC. Translation: CASSYSSGSVYEQYF.

V gene TRBV9 combines with J gene TRBJ2-1; 9 nucleotides agree with TRBD2. After removal of 0 bases from V and 10 bases from J, the junction contained 11 bases not matched to a gene. The CDR3 contains 16 residues. CDR1 and CDR2 from the germline V gene are SGDLS and YYNGEE. The CDR3 reads CASSVDPAGGVLEQFF. The CDR3 DNA reads TGTGCCAGCAGCGTAGATCCAGCGGGAGGTGTATTGGAGCAGTTCTTC.

The chain uses TRBV5-1 and TRBJ2-7, with D perhaps matching TRBD2 (6 bases). V gave up 4 bases and J gave up 1 base, with 12 bases separating them. Looked up from germline, CDR1 is SGHRS and CDR2 is YFSETQ. The CDR3 covers 14 residues. For the CDR3, the DNA is TGCGCCAGCAGCGTAGGAGGGCGGTCCTACGAGCAGTACTTC. This sequence encodes CASSVGGRSYEQYF.

The rearrangement links TRBV10-2 to TRBJ2-1; the D gene is possibly TRBD2 (7 bases). This CDR3 is 14 amino acids long. Trimming pared 10 bases from V and 3 bases from J, leaving 16 bases between. In germline, CDR1 is WSHSY, CDR2 SAAADI. The DNA of the CDR3 is TGCGCCACCTTAGGGGGGGATTACTACAATGAGCAGTTCTTC. Protein product: CATLGGDYYNEQFF.